The 9 T cell receptor beta chains listed next were all sequenced from one sample in a study of blood T cell repertoires in COVID-19. The repertoire was sequenced with immunoSEQ multiplex PCR; TCRdb's copy has only in-frame clones and lacks some. This sample has 140,000 or so clones, with approximately 88% found just once. The sequenced sample consisted of peripheral blood. These receptors came from a man in his 60s with active or convalescent COVID-19.

This chain links TRBV4-1 with TRBJ1-4; D possibly corresponds to TRBD1 (5 bases). Trimming took off 2 bases at V and 0 bases at J, with 10 bases between the two ends. The germline gives CDR1 MGHRA, CDR2 YSYEKL. The CDR3 has 16 amino acids. Here the CDR3 DNA reads TGCGCCAGCAGCCAAAAAGACAGCGCAACTAATGAAAAACTGTTTTTT. It specifies CASSQKDSATNEKLFF.

The genes are TRBV4-3 and TRBJ2-6; TRBD1 is a possible D gene (6 bases). Germline CDR1 is LGHNA and CDR2 is YSLEER. The ends were cut back, 4 bases at V and 0 bases at J, with 19 bases in the middle. There are 19 residues in the CDR3. CDR3 in DNA: TGCGCCAGCAGCCTATACGTAGGGCAGGGGTACTCTGGGGCCAACGTCCTGACTTTC. Translating it yields CASSLYVGQGYSGANVLTF.

This rearrangement joins TRBV27 to TRBJ2-2, with D perhaps TRBD2 (6 bases). V shed 4 bases and J shed 4 bases, with 10 bases lying between them. The CDR3 covers 14 residues. Germline V gene sequence: CDR1 MNHEY, CDR2 SMNVEV (reference sequence). The CDR3 sequence: CASSYGSGTGELFF. The CDR3 DNA reads TGTGCCAGCAGTTACGGTAGCGGCACCGGGGAGCTGTTTTTT.

This sequence joins TRBV6-1 and TRBJ1-6; 9 positions agree with TRBD1. Trimming at V came to 3 bases and at J to 8 bases, leaving 8 bases not matched to a gene. In germline, CDR1 is MNHNS, CDR2 SASEGT. The CDR3 is 16 amino acids. CDR3 sequence reads: CASSEDRGRTYSPLHF. Here the CDR3 DNA reads TGTGCCAGCAGTGAGGACAGGGGAAGGACATATTCACCCCTCCACTTT.

J is TRBJ2-3 and V is TRBV9; 11 bases match TRBD2. The CDR3 totals 17 residues. Germline assignment: CDR1 SGDLS and CDR2 YYNGEE. V lost 4 bases to trimming and J lost 3 bases; unmatched junction nucleotides: 10. CDR3 nucleotide sequence: TGTGCCAGCAGCCTACACTTTAGCGGGAGGGCAACAGATACGCAGTATTTT. Translated, it gives CASSLHFSGRATDTQYF.

This clone was observed a single time. The chain recombines TRBV2 with TRBJ2-7; no definite D call. The CDR3 loop spans 11 amino acids. V lost 5 bases and J 1 base, leaving 3 bases between the germline ends. Germline V gene data show CDR1 as SNHLY and CDR2 as FYNNEI. For the CDR3, the DNA is TGTGCCAGCAGTCTGTCCTACGAGCAGTACTTC. It yields the protein CASSLSYEQYF.

The chain couples TRBV18 to TRBJ1-2; D perhaps matches TRBD1 (5 bases). V was cut by 3 bases and J by 6 bases, with 14 bases left in between. CDR1 and CDR2 from the germline V gene are KGHSH and LQKENI. The CDR3 has 14 residues. The CDR3 here is CASSPSGRGDGYTF. For the CDR3, the DNA is TGTGCCAGCTCACCCTCGGGGAGGGGAGATGGCTACACCTTC.

The gene calls are TRBV25-1 and TRBJ1-2, with D perhaps TRBD1 (6 bases). V was clipped by 8 bases and J by 4 bases, with 14 bases between them. The CDR3 is 13 residues long. In germline, CDR1 is MGHDK, CDR2 SYGVNS. CDR3 amino acids: CASGGNLIYGYTF. CDR3 DNA sequence: TGTGCCAGCGGGGGCAATTTGATCTATGGCTACACCTTC.

The CDR3 nucleotides are TGTGCCAGCAGCTTAGGCGGGTACGAGACCCAGTACTTC. As protein: CASSLGGYETQYF. The rearrangement uses TRBV7-2 and TRBJ2-5; a possible D gene is TRBD2 (5 bases). Germline values: CDR1 SGHTA, CDR2 FQGNSA. The V gene lost 1 base and the J gene lost 5 bases, with 8 bases spanning the gap. CDR3 length: 13 residues.